In its sample, the clone carrying this T cell receptor (beta chain) was seen a few times. Its target is unknown. The sample belongs to a study of metastatic and nonmetastatic thyroid tumors. The overall study: Peripheral blood and tumor or nodule samples from malignant and benign thyroid patients were compared.

TCRdb recomputed clones from the PCR reads via MiXCR. The sample records tens of thousands of clones, 24% being singletons. Study-wide results and caveats: Versus benign nodules, malignant thyroid tumors reportedly had significantly higher TCR beta diversity, in blood and tumor.

This CDR3 is 12 amino acids long. Per germline, CDR1 MNHNS and CDR2 SASEGT. V lost 7 bases, J lost 8 bases, and 14 bases lay in between. Patients had received no treatment of any kind before thyroid surgery. The TCR comes from a female donor with papillary thyroid cancer or a benign thyroid nodule (not recorded which). Some clones in this sample may be carry-over from other donors' samples. The V call is TRBV6-1, the J call TRBJ1-2; D gene unclear. Sequencing was performed on tumor tissue. The DNA of the CDR3 is TGTGCCAGCACGGAGGCTATCGACGGCTACACCTTC. Protein product: CASTEAIDGYTF.